What follows is one TCR beta chain and its context. The CDR3 spans 14 residues. The germline V gene has CDR1 ENHRY and CDR2 SYGVKD. Trimming at V came to 4 bases and at J to 1 base, leaving 1 base not matched to a gene. Documented time point: new active TB diagnosis, blood taken before or within 7 days of starting treatment. Active tuberculosis patients were new diagnoses, HIV-seronegative, South African, and aged 18 years or older. Tuberculosis was confirmed by positive sputum smear and/or M. tuberculosis culture. These data originate in a study of T cells in tuberculosis. Study overall: A South African cohort included IGRA-negative adolescents, latently infected IGRA-positive adolescents and adults with active tuberculosis.

Libraries were prepared by immunoSEQ multiplex PCR; TCRdb keeps only in-frame clonotypes and omits some of them. Among around 30,000 clones listed, approximately 93% were seen once. This clonotype originated in an adult with tuberculosis. This rearrangement joins TRBV10-3 to TRBJ2-7; TRBD2 matches at 10 bases. The sample in question was PBMCs, obtained at tuberculosis diagnosis. This CDR3 is CAISGTSGSYEQYF. The CDR3 region has the DNA TGTGCCATCAGTGGGACTAGCGGTTCCTACGAGCAGTACTTC.